This T cell receptor (beta chain) emerged from a study of blood T cell repertoires in COVID-19. Study-level information: The analysed material was cDNA or gDNA that came from T cells, B-cell-depleted T cells, or PBMCs.

Source study methods: Nucleated cell number was recorded as an estimate derived from reference gene primer amplification. Clones were read by immunoSEQ multiplex PCR, and TCRdb kept only the in-frame ones, dropping some. That table supplies the V and J calls and clone size; D and trimming were determined from the DNA. The data show about 230,000 clones, with 85% to 90% seen just once and more than 9% held by the top ten. This clone appeared a single time. Sequenced: peripheral blood. This sequence originates from a man between 50 and 59 years old with COVID-19, enrolled during active disease.

CDR3: CASSVRTPSNYGYTF. In DNA, the CDR3 is TGTGCCAGCAGTGTCAGGACACCCTCTAACTATGGCTACACCTTC. The chain carries TRBV28 and TRBJ1-2; tentative D call: TRBD1 (5 bases). The V end was cut by 5 bases, the J end by 0 bases, with 13 bases between. The CDR3 loop spans 15 amino acids. In germline, CDR1 is MDHEN, CDR2 SYDVKM.